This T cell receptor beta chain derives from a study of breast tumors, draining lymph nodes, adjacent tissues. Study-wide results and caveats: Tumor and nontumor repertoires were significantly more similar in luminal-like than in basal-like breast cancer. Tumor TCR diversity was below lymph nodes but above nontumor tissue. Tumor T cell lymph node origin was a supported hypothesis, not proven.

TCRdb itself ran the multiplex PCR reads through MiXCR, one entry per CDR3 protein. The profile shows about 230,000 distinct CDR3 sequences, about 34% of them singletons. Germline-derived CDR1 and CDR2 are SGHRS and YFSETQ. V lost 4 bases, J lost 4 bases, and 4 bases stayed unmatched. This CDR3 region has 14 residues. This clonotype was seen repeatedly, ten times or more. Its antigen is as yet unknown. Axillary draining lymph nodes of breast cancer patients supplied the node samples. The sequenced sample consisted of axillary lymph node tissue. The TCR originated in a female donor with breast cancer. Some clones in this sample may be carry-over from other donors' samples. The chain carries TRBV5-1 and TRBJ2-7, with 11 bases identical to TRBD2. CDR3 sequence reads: CASSPGLAVYEQYF. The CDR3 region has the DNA TGCGCCAGCAGCCCGGGACTAGCGGTTTACGAGCAGTACTTC.